This entry features one TCR beta chain sequence. The CDR3 is made up of 17 amino acids. V dropped 3 bases and J dropped 7; count of bases not matched to a gene: 9. Germline CDR1 is ENHRY and CDR2 is SYGVKD. This sample was included in a study of technical replicates of blood from a few donors. Clones were sequenced by immunoSEQ multiplex PCR, and TCRdb holds only the in-frame ones, with some missing. The table shows nearly 80,000 clones, with approximately 93% occurring only once. The chain combines TRBV10-3 with TRBJ2-7; 16 nucleotides agree with TRBD2. The material sequenced was T cells isolated from PBMCs. The TCR comes from a human donor in good health. For the CDR3, the DNA is TGTGCCATCAGTGAACCGGGACTAGCGGGAGGGGCGGAAGAGCAGTACTTC. Protein sequence: CAISEPGLAGGAEEQYF.